Listed below are T cell receptor beta chains from one sample, sequenced in a study of T cells in Graves' hyperthyroidism and ophthalmopathy. TCRdb re-called the multiplex PCR reads with MiXCR, one entry per CDR3 protein. In the table there are about 360,000 distinct CDR3 sequences, approximately 12% of which are singletons. Sequenced sample: blood. All receptors come from a man under 40 with Graves' hyperthyroidism that later progressed to Graves' ophthalmopathy. Each CDR3 is given with its conserved first and last residue. D genes are given only for firm matches. Clone size appears in some rows only: once, few, many, or a class for an expanded clone.

CDR3nt	CDR3aa	v_gene	d_gene	j_gene	abundance
TGTGCCAGCAGTTTGACAGGGGGCGCTGGGGGATCTGAAAAACTGTTTTTT	CASSLTGGAGGSEKLFF	TRBV27	TRBD1	TRBJ1-4	many
TGTGCCAGCAGTTCCGATCGTTACAATGAGCAGTTCTTC	CASSSDRYNEQFF	TRBV7-9	.	TRBJ2-1	few
TGTGCCAGCAGTCGGGGGACTAGTCTCGCAGATACGCAGTATTTT	CASSRGTSLADTQYF	TRBV28	TRBD2	TRBJ2-3	many
TGTGCCATCAGTGCGTCAAGCAGCACAGAGACCCAGTACTTC	CAISASSSTETQYF	TRBV10-3	.	TRBJ2-5	few
TGTGCCAGCGGTCCGGGACAGGGTCAGTATGAGCAGTTCTTC	CASGPGQGQYEQFF	TRBV7-9	TRBD1	TRBJ2-1	few
TGTGCCAGCAGCTCCCTGACAGGGGCTTACTCTGGAAACACCATATATTTT	CASSSLTGAYSGNTIYF	TRBV27	TRBD1	TRBJ1-3	many
TGTGCCAGTAGGGGATCAAATAGCAATCAGCCCCAGCATTTT	CASRGSNSNQPQHF	TRBV2	.	TRBJ1-5	many
TGTGCCAGCAGTTCCGACAGGCAGAACTATGGCTACACCTTC	CASSSDRQNYGYTF	TRBV27	.	TRBJ1-2	many
TGTGCCAGCAGTGAAGCGCGGGGGGGGCACAATCAGCCCCAGCATTTT	CASSEARGGHNQPQHF	TRBV6-1	.	TRBJ1-5	many
TGTGGCAGCAGCGAAAGGGAGGCTCTAAGGGGCTACACCTTC	CGSSEREALRGYTF	TRBV3-1	.	TRBJ1-2	.